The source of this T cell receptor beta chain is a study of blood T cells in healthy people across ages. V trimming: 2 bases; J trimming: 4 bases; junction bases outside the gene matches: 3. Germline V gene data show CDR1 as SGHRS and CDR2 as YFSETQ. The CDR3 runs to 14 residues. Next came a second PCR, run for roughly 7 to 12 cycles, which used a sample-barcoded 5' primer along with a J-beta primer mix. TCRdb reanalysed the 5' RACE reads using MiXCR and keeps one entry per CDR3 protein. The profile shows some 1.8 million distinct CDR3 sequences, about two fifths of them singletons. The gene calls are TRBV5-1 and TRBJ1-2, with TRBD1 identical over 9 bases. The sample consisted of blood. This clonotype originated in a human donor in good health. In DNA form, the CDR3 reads TGCGCCAGCAGCTTACAGGGGGCCTCCTATGGCTACACCTTC. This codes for CASSLQGASYGYTF.